This T cell receptor (beta chain) was identified in a study of metastatic and nonmetastatic thyroid tumors. Concerning this clone itself: What it recognizes is unknown.

No treatment had been given to any patient before thyroid surgery. TCRdb reanalyzed the PCR reads via MiXCR. The sample consists of some 30,000 clones, roughly a third of them appearing once. The CDR3 is 13 amino acids. Trimming took off 5 bases at V and 15 bases at J, with 20 bases between the two ends. The germline V gene encodes CDR1 SGHTA and CDR2 FQGNSA. Whole-study results and caveats: Within blood and tumor, benign nodules reportedly had significantly lower TCR beta diversity than malignant thyroid tumors did.

The J gene is TRBJ2-1, the V gene TRBV7-2; D may be TRBD1 (6 bases). The source of this sequence is a female donor with papillary thyroid cancer or a benign thyroid nodule (not recorded which). Some clones in this sample may be carry-over from other donors' samples. The sequencing input was tumor tissue. DNA of the CDR3: TGTGCCAGCAGCCCGGGACATCGAGGGCTTGTGTTCTTC. Its protein product is CASSPGHRGLVFF.